Sequencing of this T cell receptor (beta chain) was carried out in a study of blood T cell repertoires in COVID-19. Study background: The United States, Italy and Spain were the sources of the acute and convalescent COVID-19 samples. T cells, B-cell-depleted T cells, or PBMCs provided the cDNA or gDNA that served as material.

Trimming took 7 bases from V and 0 from J, leaving 12 bases between them. The germline V gene has CDR1 MNHNY and CDR2 SVGAGI (reference sequence). The CDR3 totals 14 residues. In the source study's methods: Researchers report that nucleated cell counts were estimated from reference gene primer amplification. Clones were read by immunoSEQ multiplex PCR, and TCRdb kept only the in-frame ones, dropping some. V and J calls and clone size are given by that table; D and trimming were obtained from the DNA. The profile covers a few hundred thousand clones, with around nine tenths appearing a single time and 5.5% to 7.5% taken by the ten largest.

The receptor comes from a woman between 65 and 79 years old with active or convalescent COVID-19. The J gene is TRBJ1-1, the V gene TRBV6-6; D is uncertain. The sequenced sample was peripheral blood. Here the CDR3 DNA reads TGTGCCAGCATATACAGCAGCATGAACACTGAAGCTTTCTTT. It specifies CASIYSSMNTEAFF.